This T cell receptor (beta chain) was sequenced during a study of cytomegalovirus exposure and HLA in healthy donors. Study findings and constraints: Diagnosis of cytomegalovirus status made by the classifier reportedly showed high specificity and sensitivity. Among TCR sequences, most were rare, though some public TCRs appeared in many donors. Testing in vitro showed a few CMV-associated chains specific for CMV antigens.

Both 60 Vbeta primers and 13 Jbeta primers went into the PCR. Only in-frame clones appear in the TCRdb table, and some are missing; sequencing was by immunoSEQ multiplex PCR. The table shows 150,000 to 200,000 clones, with over 60% occurring only once. This CDR3 is built from 15 residues. The germline CDR1 and CDR2 sequences are SEHNR and FQNEAQ (reference sequence). Between the trimmed V and J ends, which lost 5 bases and 1 base, there was a span of 11 bases. Of note for this clone: Its specificity is not known.

Donors were nominally healthy when sampled, though unrecorded immune exposures were likely. Sequencing was performed on PBMCs. This chain uses TRBV7-9 with TRBJ2-2; weak D call: TRBD1 (6 bases). The sequence derives from a woman between 40 and 50 years old in good health and CMV-seronegative. The CDR3 DNA reads as TGTGCCAGCAGCCCGGGGACATTGAACACCGGGGAGCTGTTTTTT. Protein product: CASSPGTLNTGELFF.